Listed here are 7 T cell receptor beta chains from one sample, sequenced in a study of blood T cell repertoires in COVID-19. Clones were sequenced by immunoSEQ multiplex PCR, and TCRdb holds only the in-frame ones, with some missing. The sample contains under 250,000 clones, 92% of which appear only once. Specimen: peripheral blood. These receptors were collected from a man aged 55-75 years with COVID-19, enrolled during active disease.

This chain links TRBV2 with TRBJ1-3, with D possibly TRBD1 on 5 matching bases. V shed 7 bases and J shed 4 bases, with 17 bases lying between them. Germline CDR1 is SNHLY and CDR2 is FYNNEI. The CDR3 is 15 amino acids. CDR3 sequence reads: CASTWGVREGNTIYF. CDR3 bases: TGTGCCAGCACCTGGGGGGTCCGAGAGGGAAACACCATATATTTT.

The V and J genes are TRBV5-1 and TRBJ1-1, with D unresolved. V was clipped by 0 bases and J by 0 bases, with 21 bases between them. This CDR3 contains 19 residues. Germline CDR1 SGHRS, CDR2 YFSETQ. CDR3 sequence: CASSLVLRSDIEMNTEAFF. The CDR3 DNA reads TGCGCCAGCAGCTTGGTACTAAGGAGTGATATAGAGATGAACACTGAAGCTTTCTTT.

This chain links TRBV5-5 with TRBJ2-2; 7 nucleotides agree with TRBD2. CDR1 is SGHKS and CDR2 is YYEKEE in the germline V gene (reference sequence). The CDR3 covers 16 residues. J was trimmed by 2 bases and V by 1 base; bases with no gene match: 5. CDR3 residues: CASSLLGGVNTGELFF. Written as DNA, the CDR3 is TGTGCCAGCAGCTTGCTGGGGGGGGTTAACACCGGGGAGCTGTTTTTT.

This clone came up once. The V call is TRBV5-5, the J call TRBJ1-6; no clear D gene. V was pared by 0 bases and J by 10 bases, with 5 bases between. CDR3 length: 12 amino acids. Germline V gene data show CDR1 as SGHKS and CDR2 as YYEKEE (reference sequence). The CDR3 sequence: CASSLGASPLHF. DNA of the CDR3: TGTGCCAGCAGCTTGGGGGCATCACCCCTCCACTTT.

In DNA form, the CDR3 reads TGTGCCAGCAGTTTAGACAGGTACTATGGCTACACCTTC. This gives the protein CASSLDRYYGYTF. The chain couples TRBV12-3 or TRBV12-4 to TRBJ1-2; D perhaps matches TRBD1 (5 bases). Between the trimmed V and J ends, which lost 1 base and 3 bases, there was a span of 6 bases. The length of the CDR3 is 13 residues.

This chain connects TRBV7-2 to TRBJ2-7; TRBD1 agrees at 7 bases. The CDR3 loop spans 15 amino acids. V dropped 3 bases and J dropped 2; count of bases not matched to a gene: 7. The germline CDR1 and CDR2 sequences are SGHTA and FQGNSA. The CDR3 DNA reads TGTGCCAGCAGCTTCGATCCGGGACAGACCTACGAGCAGTACTTC. Its translation is CASSFDPGQTYEQYF. The full variable domain, rest sourced from reference TRBV7-2 and TRBJ2-7, is GAGVSQSPSNKVTEKGKDVELRCDPISGHTALYWYRQSLGQGLEFLIYFQGNSAPDKSGLPSDRFSAERTGGSVSTLTIQRTQQEDSAVYLCASSFDPGQTYEQYFGPGTRLTVT.

This clone was recorded only once. V gene TRBV19 combines with J gene TRBJ1-2; 8 positions agree with TRBD1. Germline values: CDR1 LNHDA, CDR2 SQIVND (reference sequence). Trimming took 0 bases from V and 2 from J; bases not matched to a gene: 8. This CDR3 has 17 residues. CDR3 protein: CASSIDRWNRGNYGYTF. The DNA for the CDR3 is TGTGCCAGTAGTATAGATCGATGGAACAGGGGGAACTATGGCTACACCTTC.